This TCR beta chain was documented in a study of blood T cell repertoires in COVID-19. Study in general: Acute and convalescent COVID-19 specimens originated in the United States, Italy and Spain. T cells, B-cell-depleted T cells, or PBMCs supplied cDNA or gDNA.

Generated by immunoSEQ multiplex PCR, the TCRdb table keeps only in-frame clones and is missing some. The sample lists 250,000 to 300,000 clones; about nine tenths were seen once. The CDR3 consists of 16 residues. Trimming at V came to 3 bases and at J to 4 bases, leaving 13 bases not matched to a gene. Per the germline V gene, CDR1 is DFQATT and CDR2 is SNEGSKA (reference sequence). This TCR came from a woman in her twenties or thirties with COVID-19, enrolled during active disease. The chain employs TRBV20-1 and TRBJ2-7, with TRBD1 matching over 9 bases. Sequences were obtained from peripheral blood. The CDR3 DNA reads TGCAGTGCTAGTATCTGGACGGGACAGGGTACGTACGAGCAGTACTTC. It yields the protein CSASIWTGQGTYEQYF.